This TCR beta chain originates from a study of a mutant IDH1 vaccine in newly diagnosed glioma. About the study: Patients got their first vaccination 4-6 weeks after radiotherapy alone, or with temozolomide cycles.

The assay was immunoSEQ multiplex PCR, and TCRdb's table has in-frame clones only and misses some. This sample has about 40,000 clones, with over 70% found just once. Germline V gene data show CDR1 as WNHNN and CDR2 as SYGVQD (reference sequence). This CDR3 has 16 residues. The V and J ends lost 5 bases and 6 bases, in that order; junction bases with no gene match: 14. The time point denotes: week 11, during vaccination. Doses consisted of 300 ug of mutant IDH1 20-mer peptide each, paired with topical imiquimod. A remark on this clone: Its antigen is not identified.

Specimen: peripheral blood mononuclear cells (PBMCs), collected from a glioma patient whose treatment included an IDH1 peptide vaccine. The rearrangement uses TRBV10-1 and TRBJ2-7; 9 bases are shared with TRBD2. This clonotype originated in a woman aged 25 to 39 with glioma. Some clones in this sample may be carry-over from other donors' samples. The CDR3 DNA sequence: TGCGCCAGCAGTCGCCTAACGGGCGCGGGAGGGGGCGAGCAGTACTTC. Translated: CASSRLTGAGGGEQYF.